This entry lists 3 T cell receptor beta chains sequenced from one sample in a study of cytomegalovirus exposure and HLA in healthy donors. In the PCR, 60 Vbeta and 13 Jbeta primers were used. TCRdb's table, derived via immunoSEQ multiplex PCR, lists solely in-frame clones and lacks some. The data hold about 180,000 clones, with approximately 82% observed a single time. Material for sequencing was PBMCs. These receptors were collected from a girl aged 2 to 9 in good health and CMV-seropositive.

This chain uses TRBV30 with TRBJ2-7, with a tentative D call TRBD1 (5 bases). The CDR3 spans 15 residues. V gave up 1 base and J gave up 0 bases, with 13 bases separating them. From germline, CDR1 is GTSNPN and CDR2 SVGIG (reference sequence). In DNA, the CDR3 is TGTGCCTGGAGTGGGGCCCGACAGAGCTCCTACGAGCAGTACTTC. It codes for CAWSGARQSSYEQYF.

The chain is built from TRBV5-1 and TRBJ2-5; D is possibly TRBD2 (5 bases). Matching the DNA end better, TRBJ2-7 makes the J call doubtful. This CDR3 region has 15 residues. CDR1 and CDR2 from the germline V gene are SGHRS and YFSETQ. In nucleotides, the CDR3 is TGCGCCAGCAGCTTGGTACGGGGAAATCCCTACGAGCAGTACTTC. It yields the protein CASSLVRGNPYEQYF.

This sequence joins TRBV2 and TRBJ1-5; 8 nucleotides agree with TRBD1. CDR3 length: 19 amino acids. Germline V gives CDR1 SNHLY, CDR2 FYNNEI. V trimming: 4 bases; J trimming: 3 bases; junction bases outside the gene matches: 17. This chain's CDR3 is CASSARGTGGIILNQPQHF. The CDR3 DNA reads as TGTGCCAGCAGTGCACGGGGCACAGGGGGGATCATACTCAATCAGCCCCAGCATTTT.